This entry lists 27 T cell receptor beta chains sequenced from one sample in a study of blood T cell repertoires in COVID-19 (dated by TCRdb to 2019 to 2021). To prepare the library, the immunoSEQ multiplex PCR assay was applied. Imported from immuneACCESS, the table was reduced by TCRdb to in-frame sequences with V and J called. These copies leave out some clones; in studies compared against another copy, an unresolved V gene accounts for under half, and the cause of the remainder is not known. Recorded for this sample are about 190,000 clones; roughly nine tenths of them occurred a single time. The ten biggest clones cover around 7% of the sample. The sample taken for sequencing was peripheral blood. The source is a middle-aged man with acute or convalescent COVID-19.

In DNA, the CDR3 is TGTGCCAGCAGCTTAGTTGGCCCCCCAGGGGAGACCCAGTACTTC. It is translated as CASSLVGPPGETQYF. The rearrangement links TRBV11-2 to TRBJ2-5; possibly TRBD1 for D (5 bases). The CDR3 runs 15 residues. Germline loops: CDR1 SGHAT, CDR2 FQNNGV. Between the trimmed V and J ends, which lost 1 base and 5 bases, there was a span of 14 bases.

The chain recombines TRBV11-2 with TRBJ2-1, with D possibly TRBD2 on 5 matching bases. V lost 0 bases to trimming and J lost 9 bases, with 12 bases between them. The CDR3 runs to 14 residues. CDR1 and CDR2 from the germline V gene are SGHAT and FQNNGV. CDR3 amino acids: CASSLDTYGSEQFF. CDR3 in DNA: TGTGCCAGCAGCTTAGATACTTATGGGAGTGAGCAGTTCTTC.

This clone was picked up a small number of times. This chain links TRBV6-6 with TRBJ2-3; 10 positions agree with TRBD2. The CDR3 has 16 residues. J was trimmed by 1 base and V by 4 bases; bases with no gene match: 5. The germline CDR1 and CDR2 sequences are MNHNY and SVGAGI (reference sequence). The CDR3 sequence: CASSSKRGGRTDTQYF. In DNA, the CDR3 is TGTGCCAGCAGTTCGAAGCGGGGGGGCCGCACAGATACGCAGTATTTT.

The chain has TRBV7-9 and TRBJ2-5; 14 bases match TRBD2. With 5 bases clipped from V and 2 bases from J, the junction kept 7 bases outside the gene matches. CDR1 is SEHNR and CDR2 is FQNEAQ in the germline V gene (reference sequence). The CDR3 totals 17 residues. The CDR3 nucleotides are TGTGCCAGCAGCCCCCCCTGGACTAGCGGGGGGCAAGAGACCCAGTACTTC. This translates into CASSPPWTSGGQETQYF.

This chain connects TRBV6-5 to TRBJ2-7; 7 bases line up with TRBD1. With V trimmed by 3 bases and J by 2 bases, 7 bases remained unmatched. Germline V gene data show CDR1 as MNHEY and CDR2 as SVGAGI. This CDR3 is 15 amino acids long. This chain's CDR3 is CASSYSGTAPYEQYF. The DNA for the CDR3 is TGTGCCAGCAGTTATTCCGGGACAGCCCCCTACGAGCAGTACTTC.

The chain couples TRBV12-3 or TRBV12-4 to TRBJ1-1, with D possibly being TRBD1 (5 bases). V lost 11 bases, J lost 6 bases, and 13 bases lay in between. This CDR3 is built from 11 residues. The CDR3 protein is CASRAGAEAFF. The CDR3, as DNA: TGTGCCTCCCGAGCGGGGGCTGAAGCTTTCTTT.

This clone showed up just once. The chain employs TRBV7-2 and TRBJ1-5; tentative D call: TRBD1 (5 bases). The CDR3 is 15 residues long. CDR1 is SGHTA, CDR2 FQGNSA, per germline. The ends were cut back, 1 base at V and 7 bases at J, with 14 bases in the middle. CDR3 loop: CASSLDPGPNQPQHF. The CDR3 DNA is TGTGCCAGCAGCTTAGATCCAGGGCCCAACCAGCCCCAGCATTTT.

The chain is built from TRBV4-1 and TRBJ1-4; no firm D call. Trimming pared 3 bases from V and 8 bases from J, leaving 16 bases between. Per the germline V gene, CDR1 is MGHRA and CDR2 is YSYEKL. The CDR3 runs to 15 residues. The chain's CDR3 is CASSHSPGREEKLFF. The CDR3 coding sequence is TGCGCCAGCAGCCATTCCCCGGGGAGGGAAGAAAAACTGTTTTTT.

This clone was seen only once. The chain recombines TRBV11-2 with TRBJ1-3; D is unclear. Germline V gene lookup returns CDR1 SGHAT and CDR2 FQNNGV. This CDR3 region has 14 residues. V was cut by 1 base and J by 3 bases, with 7 bases left in between. The CDR3 spells CASSLGGVGNTIYF. CDR3 bases: TGTGCCAGCAGCTTAGGTGGAGTTGGAAACACCATATATTTT.

The chain uses TRBV19 and TRBJ2-2, with D uncertain. Between the trimmed V and J ends, which lost 3 bases and 7 bases, there was a span of 3 bases. This CDR3 spans 11 amino acids. Germline lookup yields CDR1 LNHDA and CDR2 SQIVND (reference sequence). CDR3 region: CASSIGGELFF. The CDR3 DNA follows: TGTGCCAGTAGTATCGGCGGGGAGCTGTTTTTT.

The chain joins TRBV3-1 (or the pseudogene TRBV3-2) to TRBJ2-2, with D possibly TRBD2 on 6 matching bases. The germline V and J ends were trimmed by 1 base and 3 bases, with 15 bases remaining between them. This CDR3 has 17 residues. Germline V gives CDR1 LGHDT, CDR2 YNNKEL (reference sequence). CDR3 protein: CASSQARGASYTGELFF. The CDR3 region has the DNA TGTGCCAGCAGCCAAGCGCGGGGCGCGTCGTACACCGGGGAGCTGTTTTTT.

The rearrangement uses TRBV13 and TRBJ2-7, with D possibly TRBD1 on 6 matching bases. The germline gives CDR1 PRHDT, CDR2 FYEKMQ (reference sequence). V was trimmed by 5 bases and J by 0 bases, leaving 11 bases between them. The CDR3 extends over 14 amino acids. CDR3 sequence: CASSLRTDSYEQYF. The CDR3 DNA reads TGTGCCAGCAGCCTTAGGACAGACTCCTACGAGCAGTACTTC.

The rearrangement joins TRBV12-3 or TRBV12-4 to TRBJ1-2; no reliable D call. The V gene lost 8 bases and the J gene lost 4 bases, with 14 bases spanning the gap. This CDR3 contains 13 residues. CDR3 region: CASAPPLSYGYTF. The CDR3 region has the DNA TGTGCCAGCGCCCCTCCCCTGAGCTATGGCTACACCTTC.

The chain joins TRBV29-1 to TRBJ2-3, with a tentative D call TRBD1 (5 bases). V lost 2 bases and J lost 0, with 12 bases in between. Germline-derived CDR1 and CDR2 are SQVTM and ANQGSEA. CDR3 length: 15 amino acids. This CDR3 reads CSVESWGHSTDTQYF. The CDR3 coding sequence is TGCAGCGTTGAAAGCTGGGGCCATAGCACAGATACGCAGTATTTT.

The CDR3 coding sequence is TGTGCCACCAGTGATTCCGGGACTAGCGGGGCCTACGAGCAGTACTTC. Its protein is CATSDSGTSGAYEQYF. The chain uses TRBV24-1 and TRBJ2-7; TRBD2 matches at 13 bases. Trimming removed 2 bases from V and 2 bases from J; junction bases left unmatched: 2. This CDR3 spans 16 amino acids. CDR1 is KGHDR, CDR2 SFDVKD, per germline.

The chain carries TRBV10-3 and TRBJ2-7, with a possible D match to TRBD1 (8 bases). The CDR3 covers 14 residues. Germline lookup yields CDR1 ENHRY and CDR2 SYGVKD. V lost 11 bases and J 3 bases, leaving 20 bases between the germline ends. In DNA form, the CDR3 reads TGTGCCGTACAGCGGGACAGGACTGTCTACGAGCAGTACTTC. Encoded protein: CAVQRDRTVYEQYF.

The rearrangement joins TRBV19 to TRBJ1-5, with 9 bases aligning to TRBD1. The germline CDR1 and CDR2 sequences are LNHDA and SQIVND (reference sequence). The J segment lost 6 bases and the V segment lost 1 base, leaving 4 bases of the junction unmatched. This CDR3 region has 15 residues. The CDR3 DNA follows: TGTGCCAGTAGTATAGCGGGACAGGGAGGTCAGCCCCAGCATTTT. It specifies CASSIAGQGGQPQHF.

The chain recombines TRBV29-1 with TRBJ2-3, with D unresolved. Trimming pared 1 base from V and 0 bases from J, leaving 2 bases between. CDR1 and CDR2 from the germline V gene are SQVTM and ANQGSEA. CDR3 length equals 12 residues. CDR3 sequence reads: CSVEASTDTQYF. CDR3 bases: TGCAGCGTTGAAGCGAGCACAGATACGCAGTATTTT.

The chain has TRBV28 and TRBJ1-2, with D possibly matching TRBD1 (6 bases). There are 12 residues in the CDR3. Germline V gene sequence: CDR1 MDHEN, CDR2 SYDVKM. V was trimmed by 3 bases and J by 6 bases, leaving 8 bases between them. DNA of the CDR3: TGTGCCAGCAGTTTCAGGGGTCATGGCTACACCTTC. It codes for CASSFRGHGYTF.

The chain recombines TRBV19 with TRBJ1-2; the D gene is possibly TRBD1 (5 bases). Trimming stripped 4 bases from V and 2 bases from J, with 14 bases between. Germline assignment: CDR1 LNHDA and CDR2 SQIVND (reference sequence). The CDR3 loop spans 15 amino acids. DNA of the CDR3: TGTGCCAGTAGTACCGGGGAGGGGATAAACTATGGCTACACCTTC. As protein: CASSTGEGINYGYTF.

The J gene is TRBJ2-7, the V gene TRBV9, with 8 positions matching TRBD1. CDR1 and CDR2 (germline): SGDLS, YYNGEE. V shed 4 bases and J 7 bases; nucleotides not matched to a gene: 19. CDR3 size: 17 residues. The CDR3: CASSNQVGQGALGEQYF. The CDR3 DNA is TGTGCCAGCAGCAACCAGGTAGGGCAGGGGGCCCTAGGGGAGCAGTACTTC.

The chain recombines TRBV28 with TRBJ1-1, with D tentatively TRBD1 (6 bases). This CDR3 has 13 residues. Germline V gives CDR1 MDHEN, CDR2 SYDVKM. Trimming took off 3 bases at V and 8 bases at J, with 13 bases between the two ends. The CDR3 DNA reads TGTGCCAGCAGTTTCCCGGGGGGCACCGAAGCTTTCTTT. It yields the protein CASSFPGGTEAFF.

The chain links TRBV27 to TRBJ1-4, with TRBD1 identical over 8 bases. The V gene's germline CDR1 is MNHEY and CDR2 SMNVEV (reference sequence). The CDR3 consists of 14 residues. The J segment lost 8 bases and the V segment lost 2 bases, leaving 4 bases of the junction unmatched. The CDR3 is CASSLQGAGEKLFF. The CDR3 coding sequence is TGTGCCAGCAGTTTACAGGGGGCTGGGGAAAAACTGTTTTTT.

This clone was counted between two and nine times. V usage is TRBV4-1 and J usage is TRBJ1-6; D remains unclear. Trimming took off 4 bases at V and 6 bases at J, with 13 bases between the two ends. Germline V CDR1 and CDR2: MGHRA, YSYEKL. This CDR3 is 15 amino acids long. In DNA form, the CDR3 reads TGCGCCAGCAGCCCCCCCTCGGGGAGTAATTCACCCCTCCACTTT. It translates to CASSPPSGSNSPLHF.

J is TRBJ1-3 and V is TRBV9, with a weak D call TRBD1 (5 bases). Germline V lookup: CDR1 SGDLS, CDR2 YYNGEE. This CDR3 is built from 15 residues. V lost 3 bases to trimming and J lost 5 bases, with 15 bases between them. DNA for the CDR3: TGTGCCAGCAGCGCAGGAGGGGCAACGCGAAACACCATATATTTT. Translation gives CASSAGGATRNTIYF.

As concerns this clone: One end of the junction does not line up with germline, which may come from a read error. This rearrangement joins TRBV3-1 (or the pseudogene TRBV3-2) to TRBJ2-1; maybe TRBD1 (5 bases). CDR1 and CDR2 from the germline V gene are LGHDT and YNNKEL (reference sequence). The CDR3 extends over 17 amino acids. CDR3 nucleotides: TGTGCCAGCAGACAAGAGACAGAACCTAGCTCCTACAATGAGCAGTTCTTC. The encoded protein is CASRQETEPSSYNEQFF.

The chain uses TRBV27 and TRBJ1-5, with TRBD1 matching 9 bases. With 5 bases clipped from V and 0 bases from J, the junction kept 11 bases outside the gene matches. The length of the CDR3 is 18 residues. Germline CDR1 is MNHEY and CDR2 is SMNVEV (reference sequence). CDR3 residues: CASSLGQGWDYSNQPQHF. The DNA of the CDR3 is TGTGCCAGCAGTCTAGGACAGGGGTGGGATTATAGCAATCAGCCCCAGCATTTT.